This T cell receptor beta chain was documented in a study of T cell repertoires in cytomegalovirus infection (dated by TCRdb to the late 2010s). Study-wide context: Peptide stimulations targeted recently identified HLA-C-restricted CMV epitopes, whose presentation resists viral immunomodulation, together with well-studied HLA-B-restricted epitopes. Donor HLA type was relevant to the analysis, because carriage of CMV infection together with the matching HLA type was indicated by public TCR beta signatures. Points the paper makes about the study in general: The ex vivo response was dominated by HLA-C-restricted CMV-specific TCR beta clonotypes, which also provided the single most frequent clonotype in two of eight donors. Cumulative frequency of public TCR beta family members discriminated carriers of CMV infection plus the relevant HLA type in this cohort and an independent 352-donor cohort.

As to this clonotype: There is no known antigen for this receptor. Base quality data are lacking; no much larger clone is found one base away.

The intended sense of this specimen's treatment or condition label: in vitro stimulation with specific CMV peptide epitopes to enrich CMV-specific T cells. The sequencer was an Illumina HiSeq 1500. Starting from the raw public reads, TCRdb applied fastp trimming at Q25, assembled clones with MiXCR and retained in-frame beta chains. Each entry is one CDR3 protein sequence, shown with its most common DNA and genes. The sample table records around 100,000 distinct CDR3 sequences; under 45% of these occur just once. About two thirds of the sample is taken by the ten largest. The CDR1 and CDR2 encoded by the germline V gene (reference sequence) are SEHNR and FQNEAQ. V lost 10 bases and J lost 1 base; the stretch between them is 13 bases long. Including the terminal cysteine and phenylalanine, the CDR3 comprises 13 residues. Solely the CDR3 DNA is kept, with 39 bases framed from the first base.

The V and J genes are TRBV7-9 and TRBJ1-1, with a tentative D gene TRBD1 over 5 matching bases. This TCR derives from a human donor in good health (CMV status not recorded). Some clones in this sample may be carry-over from other donors' samples. The sample was CD8+ T cells from cultured PBMCs, taken from culture after CMV antigen stimulation. In nucleotide form, the sequence is TGTGCCATCCAAGAAACAGGGAACACTGAAGCTTTCTTT. This yields the protein CAIQETGNTEAFF. The CDR3 plus the reference TRBV7-9 and TRBJ1-1 genes for the other parts give the full variable domain: DTGVSQNPRHKITKRGQNVTFRCDPISEHNRLYWYRQTLGQGPEFLTYFQNEAQLEKSRLLSDRFSAERPKGSFSTLEIQRTEQGDSAMYLCAIQETGNTEAFFGQGTRLTVV.